Below, 26 T cell receptor beta chains from the same sample are listed, as sequenced in a study of regulatory and conventional T cells in RAG deficiency. Data came from immunoSEQ multiplex PCR; TCRdb stores just in-frame clones and leaves some out. The repertoire consists of approximately 46,000 clones, with about nine tenths occurring once and the leading ten covering 0.51%. Conventional CD4+ T cells were sorted from blood as CD25-low CD127-high cells. The sample was also linked to a second study, of regulatory T cells. That source notes: Amplification used 52 TRBV primers and 13 TRBJ primers.

Source material: CD4+ effector T cells sorted from blood. These receptors were collected from a human donor in good health.

The rearrangement links TRBV7-9 to TRBJ1-1, with 7 nucleotides matching TRBD1. The CDR3 has 12 residues. In germline, CDR1 is SEHNR, CDR2 FQNEAQ (reference sequence). V lost 2 bases to trimming and J lost 10 bases; unmatched junction nucleotides: 4. CDR3 in DNA: TGTGCCAGCAGCTTATCACAGGGGCGAGCTTTCTTT. The encoded protein is CASSLSQGRAFF.

This chain connects TRBV6-1 to TRBJ1-5, with a possible D match to TRBD1 (5 bases). Germline lookup yields CDR1 MNHNS and CDR2 SASEGT. The CDR3 is 13 residues long. V lost 7 bases and J 4 bases, leaving 11 bases between the germline ends. This chain's CDR3 is CASTRELNQPQHF. CDR3 DNA: TGTGCCAGCACCAGGGAACTTAATCAGCCCCAGCATTTT.

The chain has TRBV6-4 and TRBJ1-5; TRBD1 might be the D (5 bases). Looked up from germline, CDR1 is MRHNA and CDR2 is SNTAGT. Trimming left V 8 bases short and J 6 bases short, with 14 bases between. The CDR3 length is 13 residues. The CDR3 nucleotides are TGTGCCAGCCCCGGTCAGGGAGGTCAGCCCCAGCATTTT. Its translation: CASPGQGGQPQHF.

The genes are TRBV6-5 and TRBJ2-2; D is possibly TRBD2 (6 bases). This CDR3 is built from 16 residues. V lost 2 bases, J lost 3 bases, and 13 bases lay in between. CDR1 is MNHEY, CDR2 SVGAGI, per germline. The CDR3 bases are TGTGCCAGCAGTTACCCGCGGGGACGGGACACCGGGGAGCTGTTTTTT. It translates to CASSYPRGRDTGELFF.

The rearrangement uses TRBV12-5 and TRBJ1-5, with D possibly matching TRBD1 (5 bases). Per the germline V gene, CDR1 is LGHNT and CDR2 is FRNRAP. Trimming stripped 7 bases from V and 7 bases from J, with 20 bases between. The CDR3 is 15 amino acids. CDR3 nucleotides: TGTGCTAGTGCCTTGACCCTGGGGGTAGGGCAGCCCCAGCATTTT. Its protein product is CASALTLGVGQPQHF.

The CDR3 region has the DNA TGTGCCACCAGGTTAACCGCCGGGGTTACAGATACGCAGTATTTT. It yields the protein CATRLTAGVTDTQYF. The chain couples TRBV15 to TRBJ2-3, with a possible D match to TRBD2 (5 bases). V was cut by 6 bases and J by 3 bases, with 16 bases left in between. Germline V CDR1 and CDR2: LNHNV, YYDKDF (reference sequence). CDR3 length equals 15 residues.

The V call is TRBV9, the J call TRBJ1-2; the D is unclear. The CDR3 is 14 residues long. V lost 0 bases and J 2 bases, leaving 8 bases between the germline ends. Germline assignment: CDR1 SGDLS and CDR2 YYNGEE. The CDR3 loop reads CASSVADGNYGYTF. The CDR3 coding sequence is TGTGCCAGCAGCGTAGCTGATGGCAACTATGGCTACACCTTC. Filled out from reference TRBV9 and TRBJ1-2, the complete variable domain reads DSGVTQTPKHLITATGQRVTLRCSPRSGDLSVYWYQQSLDQGLQFLIQYYNGEERAKGNILERFSAQQFPDLHSELNLSSLELGDSALYFCASSVADGNYGYTFGSGTRLTVV.

The chain joins TRBV30 to TRBJ1-2, with D maybe TRBD1 (6 bases). The CDR3 covers 16 residues. The V gene lost 3 bases and the J gene lost 5 bases, with 22 bases spanning the gap. Looked up from germline, CDR1 is GTSNPN and CDR2 is SVGIG (reference sequence). This CDR3 reads CAWRNRGQQVSYGYTF. CDR3 sequence (DNA): TGTGCCTGGAGAAATCGCGGACAGCAAGTTTCATATGGCTACACCTTC.

J is TRBJ2-1 and V is TRBV14, with 7 bases aligning to TRBD2. CDR1 SGHDN and CDR2 FVKESK come from the germline V gene. The CDR3 extends over 16 amino acids. V shed 4 bases, J shed 1 base, and the junction held 7 bases outside the gene matches. CDR3 nucleotide sequence: TGTGCCAGCAGCCGGTATCCGGGGGGTTCCTACAATGAGCAGTTCTTC. It is translated as CASSRYPGGSYNEQFF. The full variable domain, in which reference TRBV14 and TRBJ2-1 provide the parts outside the CDR3, is EAGVTQFPSHSVIEKGQTVTLRCDPISGHDNLYWYRRVMGKEIKFLLHFVKESKQDESGMPNNRFLAERTGGTYSTLKVQPAELEDSGVYFCASSRYPGGSYNEQFFGPGTRLTVL.

This clone was observed a single time. V and J are TRBV4-2 and TRBJ2-7; tentatively, D is TRBD1 (5 bases). The CDR3 sequence is 16 residues long. The V end lost 0 bases, the J end lost 1 base, and 13 bases lay between the germline ends. Germline lookup yields CDR1 LGHNA and CDR2 YNFKEQ. The CDR3 loop reads CASSQDLQGRSYEQYF. The CDR3 region has the DNA TGTGCCAGCAGCCAAGATCTGCAGGGTAGATCCTACGAGCAGTACTTC.

J is TRBJ2-2 and V is TRBV11-2; 8 positions agree with TRBD2. This CDR3 spans 17 amino acids. Germline CDR1 and CDR2: SGHAT and FQNNGV. The V gene end was trimmed by 1 base and the J gene end by 6 bases; junction bases not matched to a gene: 10. The CDR3 DNA reads as TGTGCCAGCAGCTTAGGAGCTGCGGGAGGCCGGGCCGGGGAGCTGTTTTTT. Amino acids: CASSLGAAGGRAGELFF.

The chain recombines TRBV5-1 with TRBJ2-1, with 8 bases aligning to TRBD2. Germline CDR1 is SGHRS and CDR2 is YFSETQ. The CDR3 covers 15 residues. The V segment lost 5 bases and the J segment 10 bases; nucleotides outside the gene matches: 14. CDR3 sequence (DNA): TGCGCCAGCAGTTTTCTCCCACTAGCGGCCAAAGAGCAGTTCTTC. Translation gives CASSFLPLAAKEQFF. Together with reference TRBV5-1 and TRBJ2-1, the CDR3 gives the full variable domain: KAGVTQTPRYLIKTRGQQVTLSCSPISGHRSVSWYQQTPGQGLQFLFEYFSETQRNKGNFPGRFSGRQFSNSRSEMNVSTLELGDSALYLCASSFLPLAAKEQFFGPGTRLTVL.

The sample holds one count of this clone. The chain carries TRBV10-1 and TRBJ2-1; D is possibly TRBD1 (7 bases). Between the trimmed V and J ends, which lost 3 bases and 7 bases, there was a span of 16 bases. This CDR3 comprises 15 residues. The germline CDR1 and CDR2 sequences are WNHNN and SYGVQD (reference sequence). CDR3 nucleotides: TGCGCCAGCAGTGAAGGGGGGACAGAGTCGAATGAGCAGTTCTTC. Residues: CASSEGGTESNEQFF.

The genes are TRBV18 and TRBJ1-2, with a weak D call TRBD1 (5 bases). V dropped 0 bases and J dropped 7 bases, with 12 bases sitting between them. CDR3 size: 14 residues. The germline CDR1 and CDR2 sequences are KGHSH and LQKENI. DNA for the CDR3: TGTGCCAGCTCACCACCAACTGGGGGTAGTGGCTACACCTTC. It is translated as CASSPPTGGSGYTF.

The chain links TRBV28 to TRBJ1-2, with 10 bases lining up with TRBD1. The CDR3 runs to 15 residues. J gave up 5 bases and V 7 bases, and 10 bases lay outside the gene matches. Germline CDR1 MDHEN, CDR2 SYDVKM. This CDR3 reads CASITAGQGRYGYTF. The CDR3 bases are TGTGCCAGCATTACTGCGGGACAGGGGAGGTATGGCTACACCTTC.

J is TRBJ2-1 and V is TRBV6-4; D remains unclear. This CDR3 contains 15 residues. CDR1 MRHNA and CDR2 SNTAGT come from the germline V gene. Trimming cost V 3 bases and J 5 bases, with 14 bases left between them. The CDR3 bases are TGTGCCAGCAGTGATTTCCTAGATCTTGACAATGAGCAGTTCTTC. The encoded protein is CASSDFLDLDNEQFF.

CDR3 loop: CASSLPRDRGPYEQYF. CDR3 coding DNA: TGTGCCAGCAGCTTACCCCGTGACAGGGGCCCCTACGAGCAGTACTTC. The chain employs TRBV11-2 and TRBJ2-5, with 8 bases fitting TRBD1. TRBJ2-7 matches the DNA end more closely, so the J call is doubtful. Germline CDR1 is SGHAT and CDR2 is FQNNGV. The CDR3 has 16 residues.

V is TRBV6-5 and J is TRBJ1-3; possibly TRBD1 for D (5 bases). The CDR3 runs 14 residues. Trimming took off 5 bases at V and 3 bases at J, with 11 bases between the two ends. Germline CDR1 MNHEY, CDR2 SVGAGI. DNA for the CDR3: TGTGCCAGCAGTGCCGGGACGTTTGGAAACACCATATATTTT. It specifies CASSAGTFGNTIYF.

The V call is TRBV7-9, the J call TRBJ1-5; TRBD1 might be the D (6 bases). The CDR3 is made up of 15 amino acids. Trimming removed 0 bases from V and 2 bases from J, with 8 bases in between. Germline V gene sequence: CDR1 SEHNR, CDR2 FQNEAQ (reference sequence). In nucleotides, the CDR3 is TGTGCCAGCAGCTTAGCAGGGGGGGGCAATCAGCCCCAGCATTTT. It specifies CASSLAGGGNQPQHF.

This chain joins TRBV2 and TRBJ2-5; 11 nucleotides line up with TRBD2. CDR1 SNHLY and CDR2 FYNNEI come from the germline V gene. The V segment lost 2 bases and the J segment 6 bases; nucleotides outside the gene matches: 5. The CDR3 extends over 15 amino acids. CDR3 DNA sequence: TGTGCCAGCAGTGAAAGGGTAGCGGGAGGGAAGACCCAGTACTTC. This encodes CASSERVAGGKTQYF. The full variable domain, in which reference TRBV2 and TRBJ2-5 provide the parts outside the CDR3, is EPEVTQTPSHQVTQMGQEVILRCVPISNHLYFYWYRQILGQKVEFLVSFYNNEISEKSEIFDDQFSVERPDGSNFTLKIRSTKLEDSAMYFCASSERVAGGKTQYFGPGTRLLVL.

V usage is TRBV7-2 and J usage is TRBJ2-7, with no clear D. The CDR3 contains 13 residues. V was trimmed by 5 bases and J by 6 bases, leaving 14 bases between them. CDR1 is SGHTA, CDR2 FQGNSA, per germline. This chain's CDR3 is CASSPLRRSEQYF. CDR3 in DNA: TGTGCCAGCAGCCCTCTACGGCGTAGCGAGCAGTACTTC.

This sequence joins TRBV10-2 and TRBJ1-5, with a possible D match to TRBD1 (5 bases). The CDR3 is made up of 14 amino acids. Per germline, CDR1 WSHSY and CDR2 SAAADI. Trimming shortened V by 2 bases and J by 2 bases, and 7 bases separated the two germline ends. CDR3 loop: CASSERGGNQPQHF. CDR3 nucleotide sequence: TGCGCCAGCAGTGAGAGGGGTGGCAATCAGCCCCAGCATTTT.

This clone was seen only a few times. The V call is TRBV5-1, the J call TRBJ1-6; D remains ambiguous. Germline V lookup: CDR1 SGHRS, CDR2 YFSETQ. The V end lost 0 bases, the J end lost 6 bases, and 7 bases lay between the germline ends. This CDR3 region has 14 residues. In DNA, the CDR3 is TGCGCCAGCAGCTTGGGGCAGGCTAATTCACCCCTCCACTTT. Its protein is CASSLGQANSPLHF.

This chain connects TRBV6-5 to TRBJ2-3; D possibly corresponds to TRBD1 (6 bases). The CDR3 is made up of 15 amino acids. Between the trimmed V and J ends, which lost 0 bases and 1 base, there was a span of 8 bases. Germline assignment: CDR1 MNHEY and CDR2 SVGAGI. This chain's CDR3 is CASSYSTGRTDTQYF. For the CDR3, the DNA is TGTGCCAGCAGTTACTCGACAGGCCGCACAGATACGCAGTATTTT.

The chain is built from TRBV18 and TRBJ1-1; TRBD1 matches at 12 bases. This CDR3 contains 17 residues. Germline CDR1 KGHSH, CDR2 LQKENI. J was trimmed by 11 bases and V by 4 bases; bases with no gene match: 17. Here the CDR3 reads CASSLLGQGALGMSAFF. The CDR3 nucleotides are TGTGCCAGCTCACTACTGGGACAGGGGGCTCTTGGTATGTCGGCTTTCTTT.

The chain carries TRBV5-1 and TRBJ1-2; D is possibly TRBD1 (5 bases). Trimming removed 0 bases from V and 8 bases from J, with 11 bases in between. The CDR3 totals 13 residues. The germline gives CDR1 SGHRS, CDR2 YFSETQ. The CDR3 region has the DNA TGCGCCAGCAGCTTGGAAGGACACGGGGGCTACACCTTC. It codes for CASSLEGHGGYTF.